Here is one TCR beta chain with its context. This sample was included in a study of blood T cell repertoires in COVID-19. As for the study in general: Acute and convalescent COVID-19 specimens originated in the United States, Italy and Spain.

In the original workflow: For nucleated cells, counts were estimated from reference gene primer amplification. Generated by immunoSEQ multiplex PCR, the TCRdb table keeps only in-frame clones and is missing some. That table is the source of V, J and clone size, and D and trimming were worked out from the DNA. Altogether 350,000 to 450,000 clones are present, roughly nine tenths being singletons, with the ten largest covering about 0.86%. The CDR3 is 13 residues long. The V end was cut by 4 bases, the J end by 9 bases, with 13 bases between. Germline CDR1 is GTSNPN and CDR2 is SVGIG (reference sequence). All exposed participants met a person with COVID-19 within 2 weeks before entering the study.

This TCR came from a woman between 40 and 50 years old who had been exposed to COVID-19. This chain uses TRBV30 with TRBJ1-6; D gene uncertain. The sequenced material came from PBMCs or T cells enriched from blood (not recorded which). The CDR3 sequence is CAWKAAMGSPLHF. CDR3 in DNA: TGTGCCTGGAAGGCGGCCATGGGTTCACCCCTCCACTTT.